The clone carrying this T cell receptor beta chain was seen a single time. This specimen comes from a study of STAT5B mutations in CD4+ large granular lymphocyte leukemia. Data came from immunoSEQ multiplex PCR; TCRdb stores just in-frame clones and leaves some out. The data contain 40,000 to 55,000 clones, 80% to 90% of them singletons. The specimen was CD4+ T cells from blood buffy coats. The TCR was taken from a human donor in good health.

CDR3 amino acids: CASSIEGVHYGYTF. In DNA form, the CDR3 reads TGTGCCAGTAGTATAGAGGGGGTTCACTATGGCTACACCTTC. The V gene is TRBV19, the J gene TRBJ1-2; tentative D call: TRBD1 (5 bases). Trimming left V 0 bases short and J 3 bases short, with 8 bases between. Looked up from germline, CDR1 is LNHDA and CDR2 is SQIVND (reference sequence). This CDR3 is built from 14 residues.